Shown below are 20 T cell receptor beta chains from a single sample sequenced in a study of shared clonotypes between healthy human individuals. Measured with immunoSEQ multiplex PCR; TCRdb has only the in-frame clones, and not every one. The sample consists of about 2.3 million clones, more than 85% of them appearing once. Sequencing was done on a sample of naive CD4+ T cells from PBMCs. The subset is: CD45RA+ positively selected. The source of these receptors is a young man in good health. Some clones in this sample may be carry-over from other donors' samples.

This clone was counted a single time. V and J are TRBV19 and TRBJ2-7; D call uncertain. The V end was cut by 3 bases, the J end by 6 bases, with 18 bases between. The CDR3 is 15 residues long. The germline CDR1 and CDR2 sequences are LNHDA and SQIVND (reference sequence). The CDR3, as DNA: TGTGCCAGTAGTATGCCGCTACGCCCCATGGGCGAGCAGTACTTC. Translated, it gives CASSMPLRPMGEQYF.

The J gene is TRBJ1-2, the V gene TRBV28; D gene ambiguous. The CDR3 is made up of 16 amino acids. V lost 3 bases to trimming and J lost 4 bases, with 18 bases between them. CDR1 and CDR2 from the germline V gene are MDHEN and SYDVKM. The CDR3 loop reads CASSFPSGGRLYGYTF. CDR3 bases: TGTGCCAGCAGTTTCCCGTCCGGCGGCAGGCTCTATGGCTACACCTTC.

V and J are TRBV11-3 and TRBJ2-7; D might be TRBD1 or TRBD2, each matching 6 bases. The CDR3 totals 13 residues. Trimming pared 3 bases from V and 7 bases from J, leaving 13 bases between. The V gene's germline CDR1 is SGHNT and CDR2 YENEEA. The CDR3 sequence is CASSFTGAGEQYF. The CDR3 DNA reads TGTGCCAGCAGCTTCACGGGGGCCGGAGAGCAGTACTTC.

CDR3: CASSVPLGRGTEKLFF. DNA for the CDR3: TGTGCCAGCAGTGTTCCCCTGGGGAGGGGCACTGAAAAACTGTTTTTT. The chain combines TRBV6-1 with TRBJ1-4, with D possibly being TRBD1 (5 bases). Germline V gene lookup returns CDR1 MNHNS and CDR2 SASEGT. The CDR3 loop spans 16 amino acids. V lost 4 bases, J lost 7 bases, and 19 bases lay in between.

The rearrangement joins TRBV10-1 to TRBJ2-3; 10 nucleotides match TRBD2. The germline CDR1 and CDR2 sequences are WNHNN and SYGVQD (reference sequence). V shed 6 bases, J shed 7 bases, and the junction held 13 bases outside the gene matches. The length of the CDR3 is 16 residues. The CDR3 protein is CASSAPGLATGNTQYF. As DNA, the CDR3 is TGCGCCAGCAGCGCCCCGGGACTAGCGACGGGTAATACGCAGTATTTT.

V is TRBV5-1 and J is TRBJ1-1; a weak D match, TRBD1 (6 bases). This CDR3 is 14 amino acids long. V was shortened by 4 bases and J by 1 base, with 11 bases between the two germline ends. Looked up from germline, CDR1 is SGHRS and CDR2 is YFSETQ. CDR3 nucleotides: TGCGCCAGCAGCCCCAGGGGACGGAACACTGAAGCTTTCTTT. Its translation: CASSPRGRNTEAFF.

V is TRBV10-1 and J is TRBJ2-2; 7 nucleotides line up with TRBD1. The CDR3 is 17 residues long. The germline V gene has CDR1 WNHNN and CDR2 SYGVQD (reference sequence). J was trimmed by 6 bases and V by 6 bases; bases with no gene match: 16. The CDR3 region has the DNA TGCGCCAGCAGAGAAACAGGGGCCCCAATAGGCCCCGGGGAGCTGTTTTTT. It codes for CASRETGAPIGPGELFF.

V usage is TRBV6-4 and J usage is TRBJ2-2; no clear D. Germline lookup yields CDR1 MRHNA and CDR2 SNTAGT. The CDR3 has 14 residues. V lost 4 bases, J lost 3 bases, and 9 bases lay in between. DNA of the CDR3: TGTGCCAGCAGTGGTGGATGGGACACCGGGGAGCTGTTTTTT. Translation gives CASSGGWDTGELFF.

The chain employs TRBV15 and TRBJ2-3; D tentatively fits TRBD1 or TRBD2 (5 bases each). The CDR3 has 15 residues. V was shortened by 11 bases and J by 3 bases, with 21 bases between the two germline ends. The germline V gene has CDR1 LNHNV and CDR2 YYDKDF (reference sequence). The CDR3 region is CAVGQGARPTDTQYF. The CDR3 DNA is TGTGCCGTCGGTCAGGGAGCAAGGCCTACAGATACGCAGTATTTT.

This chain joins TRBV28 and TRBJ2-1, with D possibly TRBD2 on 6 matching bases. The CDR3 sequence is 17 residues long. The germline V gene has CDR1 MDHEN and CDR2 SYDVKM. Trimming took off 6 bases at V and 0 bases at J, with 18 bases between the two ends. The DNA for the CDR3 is TGTGCCAGCAGGCCTTTCCCCGCTAGCGACTCCTACAATGAGCAGTTCTTC. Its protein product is CASRPFPASDSYNEQFF.

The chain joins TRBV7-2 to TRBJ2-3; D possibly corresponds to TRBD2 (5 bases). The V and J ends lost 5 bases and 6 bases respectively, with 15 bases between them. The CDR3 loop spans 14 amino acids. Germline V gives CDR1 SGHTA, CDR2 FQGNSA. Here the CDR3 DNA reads TGTGCCAGCAGCCCAGGACTTGAGGTGGATACGCAGTATTTT. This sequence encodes CASSPGLEVDTQYF.

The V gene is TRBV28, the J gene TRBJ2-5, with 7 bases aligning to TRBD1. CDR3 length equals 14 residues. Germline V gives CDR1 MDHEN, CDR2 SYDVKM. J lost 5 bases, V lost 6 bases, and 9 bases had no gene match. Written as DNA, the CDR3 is TGTGCCAGCAGCCGTGACAGGGTGGGGGAGACCCAGTACTTC. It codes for CASSRDRVGETQYF.

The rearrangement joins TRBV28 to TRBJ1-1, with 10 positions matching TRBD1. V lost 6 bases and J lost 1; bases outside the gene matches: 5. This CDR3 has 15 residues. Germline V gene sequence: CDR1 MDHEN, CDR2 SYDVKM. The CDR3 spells CASRDRGKANTEAFF. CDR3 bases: TGTGCCAGCAGGGACAGGGGGAAGGCGAACACTGAAGCTTTCTTT. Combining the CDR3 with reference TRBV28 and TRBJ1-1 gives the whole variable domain DVKVTQSSRYLVKRTGEKVFLECVQDMDHENMFWYRQDPGLGLRLIYFSYDVKMKEKGDIPEGYSVSREKKERFSLILESASTNQTSMYLCASRDRGKANTEAFFGQGTRLTVV.

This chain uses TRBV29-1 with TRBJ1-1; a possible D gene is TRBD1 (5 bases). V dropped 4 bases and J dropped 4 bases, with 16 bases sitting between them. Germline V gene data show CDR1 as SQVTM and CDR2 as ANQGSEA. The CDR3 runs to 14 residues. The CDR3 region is CSVAGWGPGTEAFF. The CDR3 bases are TGCAGCGTTGCGGGTTGGGGCCCCGGCACTGAAGCTTTCTTT.

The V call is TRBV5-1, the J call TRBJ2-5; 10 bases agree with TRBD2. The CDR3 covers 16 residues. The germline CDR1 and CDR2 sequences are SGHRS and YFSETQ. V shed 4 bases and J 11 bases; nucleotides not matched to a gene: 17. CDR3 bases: TGCGCCAGCAGCCCGGGGGTCCTAGCGGGAGAGGAGGAGCAGTACTTC. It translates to CASSPGVLAGEEEQYF.

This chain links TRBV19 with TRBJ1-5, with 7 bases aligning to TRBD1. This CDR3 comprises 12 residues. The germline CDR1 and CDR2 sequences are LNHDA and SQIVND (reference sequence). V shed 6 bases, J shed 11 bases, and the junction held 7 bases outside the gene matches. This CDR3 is CASRVQGGSQHF. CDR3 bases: TGTGCCAGTAGGGTCCAGGGGGGGTCCCAGCATTTT.

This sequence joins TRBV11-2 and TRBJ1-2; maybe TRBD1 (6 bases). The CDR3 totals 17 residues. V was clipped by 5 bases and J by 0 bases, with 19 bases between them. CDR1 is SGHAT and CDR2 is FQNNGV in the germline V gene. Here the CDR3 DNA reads TGTGCCAGCAGCCCCGGGTGGACAGCCAGAGCTAACTATGGCTACACCTTC. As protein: CASSPGWTARANYGYTF.

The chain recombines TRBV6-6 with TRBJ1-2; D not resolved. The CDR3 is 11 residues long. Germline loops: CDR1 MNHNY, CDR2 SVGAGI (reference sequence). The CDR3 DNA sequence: TGTGTGGCCCGCGGGAACTATGGCTACACCTTC. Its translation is CVARGNYGYTF.

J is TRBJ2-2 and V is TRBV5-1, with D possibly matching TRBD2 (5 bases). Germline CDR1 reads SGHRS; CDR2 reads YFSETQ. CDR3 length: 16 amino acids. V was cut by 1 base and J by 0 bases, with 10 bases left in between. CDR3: CASSLFGGSNTGELFF. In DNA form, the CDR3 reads TGCGCCAGCAGCTTGTTTGGCGGGTCGAACACCGGGGAGCTGTTTTTT.

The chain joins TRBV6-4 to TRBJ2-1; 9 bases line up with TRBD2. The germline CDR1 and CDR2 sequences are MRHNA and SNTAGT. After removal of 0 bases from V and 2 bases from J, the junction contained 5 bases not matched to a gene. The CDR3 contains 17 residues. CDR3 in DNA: TGTGCCAGCAGTGACTCCACAACTAGCGGGCCCTACAATGAGCAGTTCTTC. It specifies CASSDSTTSGPYNEQFF.